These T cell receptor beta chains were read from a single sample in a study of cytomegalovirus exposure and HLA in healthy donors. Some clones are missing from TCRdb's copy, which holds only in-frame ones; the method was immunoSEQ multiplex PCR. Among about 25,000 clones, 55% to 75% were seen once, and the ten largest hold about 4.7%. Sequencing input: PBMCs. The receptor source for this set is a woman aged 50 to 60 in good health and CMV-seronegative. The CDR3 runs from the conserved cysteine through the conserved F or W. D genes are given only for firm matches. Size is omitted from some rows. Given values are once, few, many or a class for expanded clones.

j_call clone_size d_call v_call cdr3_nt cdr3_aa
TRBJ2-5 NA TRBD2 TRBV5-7 TGTGCCAGCAGCCGATTTACACCGGGACTAGTTTTTGAGACCCAGTACTTC CASSRFTPGLVFETQYF
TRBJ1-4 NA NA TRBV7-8 TGTGCCAGCAGCTTAGTTAGGGCGGGTAATGAAAAACTGTTTTTT CASSLVRAGNEKLFF
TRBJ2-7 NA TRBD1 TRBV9 TGTGCCAGCAGCTCTGGACAGGGGGGAGGCGAGCAGTACTTC CASSSGQGGGEQYF
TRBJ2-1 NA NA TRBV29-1 TGCAGCGTTAGGGGTAGTGAGCAGTTCTTC CSVRGSEQFF
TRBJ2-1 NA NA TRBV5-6 TGTGCCAGCAGCTTGTCGACAAACAATGAGCAGTTCTTC CASSLSTNNEQFF
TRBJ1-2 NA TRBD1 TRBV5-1 TGCGCCAGCAGCCCAGGACAGGGGGCTAATGGCTACACCTTC CASSPGQGANGYTF
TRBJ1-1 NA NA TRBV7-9 TGTGCCAGCAGCTCTACAGGGTTAACTGAAGCTTTCTTT CASSSTGLTEAFF
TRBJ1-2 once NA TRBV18 TGTGCCAGCTCACCGACAGTTATCTATGGCTACACCTTC CASSPTVIYGYTF
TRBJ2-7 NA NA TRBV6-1 TGTGCCAGCAGTGAAGGAGTCGGAGGATACGAGCAGTACTTC CASSEGVGGYEQYF
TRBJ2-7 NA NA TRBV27 TGTGCCAGCAGTTCCACAGGTAACGAGCAGTACTTC CASSSTGNEQYF
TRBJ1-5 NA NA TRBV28 TGTGCCAGCAGTTACGGGACAACTGATCAGCCCCAGCATTTT CASSYGTTDQPQHF
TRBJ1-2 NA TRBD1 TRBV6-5 TGTGCCAGCAGTCCGGGACAGAGAAACTATGGCTACACCTTC CASSPGQRNYGYTF
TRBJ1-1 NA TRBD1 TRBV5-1 TGCGCCAGCAGCTGGTACAGGGGGCCCAACACTGAAGCTTTCTTT CASSWYRGPNTEAFF
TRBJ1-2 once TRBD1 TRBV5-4 TGTGCCAGCAGCTTTGGGGGGAATACAGGGGTCGGGGGCTATGGCTACACCTTC CASSFGGNTGVGGYGYTF
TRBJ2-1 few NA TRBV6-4 TGTGCCAGCAGTGACTCTTTGGGGGCTAGTGAGCAGTTCTTC CASSDSLGASEQFF
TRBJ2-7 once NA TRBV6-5 TGTGCCAGCAGCCGGGGAGGTAGGAGCTCCTACGAGCAGTACTTC CASSRGGRSSYEQYF
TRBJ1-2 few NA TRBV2 TGTGCCAGCAGTGAAAGTAGGAGCTCCCATGGCTACACCTTC CASSESRSSHGYTF
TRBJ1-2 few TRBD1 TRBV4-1 TGCGCCAGCAGCCAAGGTCTGACAGGGGGCCCTGCACATGCAGCTAACTATGGCTACACCTTC CASSQGLTGGPAHAANYGYTF
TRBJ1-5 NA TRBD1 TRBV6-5 TGTGCCAGCAGTCTGACAGGGGGTCGTCAGCCCCAGCATTTT CASSLTGGRQPQHF
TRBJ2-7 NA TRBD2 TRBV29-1 TGCAGCGTAACTAGCGGGAGTGACGAGCAGTACTTC CSVTSGSDEQYF
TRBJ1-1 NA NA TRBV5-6 TGTGCCAGCAGTTCTGGACAAAATTCTGCTTTCTTT CASSSGQNSAFF
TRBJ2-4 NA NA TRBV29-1 TGCAGCGTTGACGGAGGGGTTTCGGCCAAAAACATTCAGTACTTC CSVDGGVSAKNIQYF
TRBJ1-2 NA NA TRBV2 TGTGCCAGCAGTGCCCTAGGGGGGGTCGATGGCTACACCTTC CASSALGGVDGYTF
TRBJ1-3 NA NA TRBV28 TGTGCCAGCAGTTTTATGGACACCTACTCTGGAAACACCATATATTTT CASSFMDTYSGNTIYF
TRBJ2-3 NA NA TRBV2 TGTGCCAGCAGTGGACAGAGCACAGATACGCAGTATTTT CASSGQSTDTQYF
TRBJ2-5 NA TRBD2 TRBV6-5 TGTGCCAGCAGCGGGGCGGGGGGGCGTGAGACCCAGTACTTC CASSGAGGRETQYF
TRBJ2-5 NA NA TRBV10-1 TGCGCCAGCAGTGGACAGTACCAAGAGACCCAGTACTTC CASSGQYQETQYF